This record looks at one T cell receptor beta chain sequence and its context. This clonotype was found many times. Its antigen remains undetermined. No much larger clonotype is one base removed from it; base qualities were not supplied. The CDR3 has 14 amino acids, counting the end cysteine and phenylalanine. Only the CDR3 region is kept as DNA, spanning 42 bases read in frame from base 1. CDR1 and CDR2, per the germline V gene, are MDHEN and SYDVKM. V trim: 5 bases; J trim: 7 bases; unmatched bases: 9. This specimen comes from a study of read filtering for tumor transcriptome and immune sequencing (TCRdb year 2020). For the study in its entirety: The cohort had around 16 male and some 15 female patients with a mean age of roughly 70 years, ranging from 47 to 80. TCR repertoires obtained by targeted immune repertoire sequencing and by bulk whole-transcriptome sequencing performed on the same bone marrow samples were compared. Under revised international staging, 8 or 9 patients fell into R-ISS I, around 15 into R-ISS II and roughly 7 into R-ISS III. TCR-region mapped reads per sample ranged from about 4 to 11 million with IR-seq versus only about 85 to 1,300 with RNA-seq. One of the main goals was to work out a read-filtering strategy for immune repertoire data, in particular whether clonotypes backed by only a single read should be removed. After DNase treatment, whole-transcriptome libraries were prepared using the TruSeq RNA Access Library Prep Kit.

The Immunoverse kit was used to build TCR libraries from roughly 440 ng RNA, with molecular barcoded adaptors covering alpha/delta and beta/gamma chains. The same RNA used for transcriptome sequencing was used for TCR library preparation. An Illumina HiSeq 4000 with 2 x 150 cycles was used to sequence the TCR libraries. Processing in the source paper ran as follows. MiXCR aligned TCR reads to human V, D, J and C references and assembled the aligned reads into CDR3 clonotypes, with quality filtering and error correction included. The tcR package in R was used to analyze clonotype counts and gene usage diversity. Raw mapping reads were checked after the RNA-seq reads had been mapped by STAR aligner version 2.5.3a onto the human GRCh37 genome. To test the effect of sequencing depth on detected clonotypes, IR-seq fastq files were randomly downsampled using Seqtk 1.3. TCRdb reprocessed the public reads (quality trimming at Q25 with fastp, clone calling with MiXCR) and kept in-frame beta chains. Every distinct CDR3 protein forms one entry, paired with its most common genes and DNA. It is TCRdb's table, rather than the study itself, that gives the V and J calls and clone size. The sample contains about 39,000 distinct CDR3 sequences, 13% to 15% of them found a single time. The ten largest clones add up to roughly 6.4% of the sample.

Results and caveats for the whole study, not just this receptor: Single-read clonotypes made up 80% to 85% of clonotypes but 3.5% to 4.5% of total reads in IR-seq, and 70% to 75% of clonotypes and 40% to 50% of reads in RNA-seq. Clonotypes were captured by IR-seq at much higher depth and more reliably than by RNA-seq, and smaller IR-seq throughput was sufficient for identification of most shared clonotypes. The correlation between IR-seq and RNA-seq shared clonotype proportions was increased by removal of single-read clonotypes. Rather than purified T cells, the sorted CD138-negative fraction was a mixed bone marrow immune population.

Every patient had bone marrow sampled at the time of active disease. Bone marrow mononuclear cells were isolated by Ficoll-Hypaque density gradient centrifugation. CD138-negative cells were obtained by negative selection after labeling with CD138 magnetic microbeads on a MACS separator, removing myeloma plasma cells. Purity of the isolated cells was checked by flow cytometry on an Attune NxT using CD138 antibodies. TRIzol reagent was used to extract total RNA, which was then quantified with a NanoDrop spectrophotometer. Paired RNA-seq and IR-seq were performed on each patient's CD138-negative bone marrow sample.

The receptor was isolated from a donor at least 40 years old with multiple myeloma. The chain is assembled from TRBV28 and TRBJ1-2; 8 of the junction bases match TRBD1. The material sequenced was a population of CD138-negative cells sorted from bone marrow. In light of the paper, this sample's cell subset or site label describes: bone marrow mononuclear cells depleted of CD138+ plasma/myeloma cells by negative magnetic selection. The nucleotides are TGTGCCAGCAGTCCGACGGACAGGGCTACTGGCTACACCTTC. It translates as CASSPTDRATGYTF.